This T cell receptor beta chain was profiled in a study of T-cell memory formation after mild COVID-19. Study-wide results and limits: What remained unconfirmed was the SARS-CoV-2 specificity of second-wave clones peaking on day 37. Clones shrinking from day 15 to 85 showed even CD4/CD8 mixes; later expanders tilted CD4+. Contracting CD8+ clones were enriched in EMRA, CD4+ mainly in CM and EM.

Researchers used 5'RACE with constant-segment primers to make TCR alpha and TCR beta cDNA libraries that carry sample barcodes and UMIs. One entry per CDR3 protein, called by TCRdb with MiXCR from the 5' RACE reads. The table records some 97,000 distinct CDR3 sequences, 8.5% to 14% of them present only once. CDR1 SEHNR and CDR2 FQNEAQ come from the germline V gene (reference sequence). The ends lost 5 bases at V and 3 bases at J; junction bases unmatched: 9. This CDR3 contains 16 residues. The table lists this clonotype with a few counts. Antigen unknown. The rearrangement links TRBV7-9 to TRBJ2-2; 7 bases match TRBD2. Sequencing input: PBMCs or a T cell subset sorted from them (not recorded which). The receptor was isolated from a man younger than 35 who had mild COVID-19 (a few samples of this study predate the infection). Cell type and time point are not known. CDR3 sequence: CASSGPLAGDTGELFF. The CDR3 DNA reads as TGTGCCAGCAGCGGGCCGCTGGCGGGGGACACCGGGGAGCTGTTTTTT.